This is a list of T cell receptor beta chains from one sample in a study of PD-L1 blockade in urothelial cancer. The method was immunoSEQ multiplex PCR; TCRdb's version includes in-frame clones alone and lacks a portion of them. The repertoire consists of about 120,000 clones, with about 83% occurring once and the leading ten covering 2.4%. This specimen consisted of PBMCs, obtained around atezolizumab (anti-PD-L1) treatment. These receptors all stem from a man aged 50-59 years with urothelial cancer. CDR3s include the opening cysteine and the closing phenylalanine or tryptophan. Fields, in order: CDR3 protein, CDR3 DNA, J gene, clone size, D gene, V gene. D genes are given only for firm matches. Some rows mark clone size as missing; the rest say once, few, many or name a class of expanded clone.

CASSLWRGGQSNQPQHF,TGTGCCAGCAGTTTATGGAGGGGGGGCCAAAGCAATCAGCCCCAGCATTTT,TRBJ1-5,NA,NA,TRBV28
CASSLASGSGNEQFF,TGTGCCAGCAGCTTGGCTAGCGGGAGTGGAAATGAGCAGTTCTTC,TRBJ2-1,NA,TRBD2,TRBV7-6
CASSRDRAYTDTQYF,TGTGCCAGCTCCCGGGACAGGGCGTACACAGATACGCAGTATTTT,TRBJ2-3,NA,TRBD1,TRBV18
CAWSGTGAKNIQYF,TGTGCCTGGAGTGGGACGGGGGCCAAAAACATTCAGTACTTC,TRBJ2-4,NA,NA,TRBV30
CASTDIGWTSGSYNEQFF,TGTGCCAGTACGGACATCGGTTGGACTAGCGGGAGTTACAATGAGCAGTTCTTC,TRBJ2-1,NA,TRBD2,TRBV19
CASSKQDRGETQYF,TGTGCCAGCAGCAAACAGGACAGGGGAGAGACCCAGTACTTC,TRBJ2-5,NA,NA,TRBV21-1
CASSELGSLSTDTQYF,TGTGCCAGCAGTGAACTGGGGAGCCTTAGCACAGATACGCAGTATTTT,TRBJ2-3,NA,NA,TRBV6-1
CASSTTSVLDTQYF,TGCGCCAGCAGCACGACTAGCGTCCTAGATACGCAGTATTTT,TRBJ2-3,NA,TRBD2,TRBV5-1
CASSPSGRTDTQYF,TGTGCTAGCAGCCCAAGCGGGCGCACAGATACGCAGTATTTT,TRBJ2-3,NA,NA,TRBV7-7
CASSIPPRRSSYNEQFF,TGTGCCAGTAGTATCCCCCCTAGGAGGAGCTCCTACAATGAGCAGTTCTTC,TRBJ2-1,NA,NA,TRBV19
CASSPGQPNQPQHF,TGCGCCAGCAGCCCGGGACAGCCCAATCAGCCCCAGCATTTT,TRBJ1-5,NA,TRBD1,TRBV5-1
CASSSHGASGIGDTQYF,TGCGCCAGCAGCTCCCACGGGGCCAGCGGGATTGGAGATACGCAGTATTTT,TRBJ2-3,NA,TRBD2,TRBV5-1
CASSFFSQGRNVEQFF,TGTGCCAGCAGCTTTTTTAGCCAGGGGCGTAATGTTGAGCAGTTCTTC,TRBJ2-1,NA,NA,TRBV11-2
CASSFLGLAGTETQYF,TGTGCCAGCAGCTTCTTGGGACTAGCGGGAACGGAGACCCAGTACTTC,TRBJ2-5,NA,TRBD2,TRBV7-2
CASIKAGGDHNEQFF,TGTGCCAGCATTAAAGCGGGAGGGGACCACAATGAGCAGTTCTTC,TRBJ2-1,NA,TRBD2,TRBV6-6
CASSQTGSSPLHF,TGTGCCAGCAGTCAAACAGGGAGTTCACCCCTCCACTTT,TRBJ1-6,few,NA,TRBV27
CASSITGNPPQHF,TGTGCCAGCAGTATCACGGGAAATCCGCCCCAGCATTTT,TRBJ1-5,NA,NA,TRBV27
CASSIGPGEPQHF,TGTGCCAGCAGCATAGGACCGGGAGAGCCCCAGCATTTT,TRBJ1-5,NA,NA,TRBV9
CASSYILSINEQYF,TGTGCCAGCAGTTACATCCTTTCTATCAACGAGCAGTACTTC,TRBJ2-7,NA,NA,TRBV6-5
CASTAPISGIRELFF,TGTGCCAGCACGGCCCCGATTAGCGGGATCCGGGAGCTGTTTTTT,TRBJ2-2,NA,TRBD2,TRBV6-1
CASSPTSLRYNEQFF,TGTGCCAGCAGTCCGACTAGTTTGAGATACAATGAGCAGTTCTTC,TRBJ2-1,NA,NA,TRBV7-8
CASSVGTATSPLHF,TGTGCCAGCAGCGTAGGAACAGCTACCTCACCCCTCCACTTT,TRBJ1-6,NA,NA,TRBV9
CASSFPTAGIGGYTF,TGTGCCAGCAGTTTCCCCACCGCAGGGATAGGCGGCTACACCTTC,TRBJ1-2,NA,NA,TRBV28
CASSLGGTGVYYLPYEQYF,TGTGCCAGCAGTTTAGGCGGGACAGGGGTCTACTACCTTCCCTACGAGCAGTACTTC,TRBJ2-7,NA,TRBD1,TRBV28
CASRGTGGEGTQYF,TGTGCCAGCAGGGGGACAGGGGGAGAGGGTACGCAGTATTTT,TRBJ2-3,NA,TRBD1,TRBV28
CASSSALHLDTGELFF,TGTGCCAGCAGTTCCGCCCTGCACTTAGACACCGGGGAGCTGTTTTTT,TRBJ2-2,NA,NA,TRBV28
CASRWIAGEDTQYF,TGTGCCAGTAGATGGATAGCGGGAGAAGATACGCAGTATTTT,TRBJ2-3,NA,TRBD2,TRBV2
CASSYSNRGNTEAFF,TGTGCCAGCAGTTACTCGAACAGGGGGAACACTGAAGCTTTCTTT,TRBJ1-1,NA,TRBD1,TRBV6-5
CAWTRQGGTGSPLHF,TGTGCCTGGACCAGACAGGGGGGGACTGGTTCACCCCTCCACTTT,TRBJ1-6,once,TRBD1,TRBV30
CASSLHSPSSYEQYF,TGTGCCAGCAGTTTACACAGTCCGAGCTCCTACGAGCAGTACTTC,TRBJ2-7,NA,NA,TRBV28
CASSQGDSFGYNEQFF,TGCGCCAGCAGCCAAGGTGACTCGTTTGGTTACAATGAGCAGTTCTTC,TRBJ2-1,NA,NA,TRBV4-1
CASRRASTETQYF,TGTGCCAGCAGGCGGGCTAGCACTGAGACCCAGTACTTC,TRBJ2-5,NA,NA,TRBV6-1
CASSVEVGMGSGELFF,TGTGCCAGCAGCGTAGAGGTCGGGATGGGTTCCGGGGAGCTGTTTTTT,TRBJ2-2,NA,NA,TRBV9
CASSQSGAPYGYTF,TGTGCCAGCAGCCAATCAGGGGCCCCCTATGGCTACACCTTC,TRBJ1-2,NA,NA,TRBV16
CASSKVNGTNTGELFF,TGTGCCAGCAGCAAAGTAAACGGGACTAACACCGGGGAGCTGTTTTTT,TRBJ2-2,NA,NA,TRBV21-1
CASSLVGLTQETQYF,TGTGCCAGCAGCTTGGTTGGACTAACCCAAGAGACCCAGTACTTC,TRBJ2-5,NA,NA,TRBV5-4
CASSIAGTSGPYNEQFF,TGTGCCAGCAGTATCGCCGGGACTAGCGGTCCCTACAATGAGCAGTTCTTC,TRBJ2-1,NA,TRBD2,TRBV28
CASSPRSDSTEKLFF,TGTGCCAGCTCCCCAAGGTCAGACAGTACTGAAAAACTGTTTTTT,TRBJ1-4,NA,NA,TRBV18
CASSSLAGGSKETQYF,TGTGCCAGCAGCTCCTTAGCGGGAGGTTCAAAAGAGACCCAGTACTTC,TRBJ2-5,once,TRBD2,TRBV5-6
CASSPTGQSTGSPLHF,TGTGCCAGTAGTCCTACGGGACAATCAACGGGTTCACCCCTCCACTTT,TRBJ1-6,once,NA,TRBV19
CASSLKQPLGGETYEQYF,TGTGCCAGCAGTTTAAAACAGCCCCTCGGGGGAGAGACCTACGAGCAGTACTTC,TRBJ2-7,NA,NA,TRBV27
CASSPTGVFNEQFF,TGTGCCAGCAGCCCTACAGGGGTGTTCAATGAGCAGTTCTTC,TRBJ2-1,NA,TRBD1,TRBV2
CASSIASRLADEQFF,TGTGCCAGTAGTATAGCCTCAAGACTAGCCGACGAGCAGTTCTTC,TRBJ2-1,few,TRBD2,TRBV19
CASSPGQHNTEAFF,TGTGCCAGCTCACCGGGACAGCATAACACTGAAGCTTTCTTT,TRBJ1-1,NA,TRBD1,TRBV18
CATSRDITFGYGYTF,TGTGCCACCAGCAGAGACATAACTTTTGGCTATGGCTACACCTTC,TRBJ1-2,NA,NA,TRBV15
CASSLAGDFHHEQYF,TGCGCCAGCAGCTTGGCCGGGGACTTCCACCACGAGCAGTACTTC,TRBJ2-7,NA,NA,TRBV5-1
CASSLHKQAKNIQYF,TGTGCCAGCAGCTTACACAAACAAGCCAAAAACATTCAGTACTTC,TRBJ2-4,NA,NA,TRBV7-6